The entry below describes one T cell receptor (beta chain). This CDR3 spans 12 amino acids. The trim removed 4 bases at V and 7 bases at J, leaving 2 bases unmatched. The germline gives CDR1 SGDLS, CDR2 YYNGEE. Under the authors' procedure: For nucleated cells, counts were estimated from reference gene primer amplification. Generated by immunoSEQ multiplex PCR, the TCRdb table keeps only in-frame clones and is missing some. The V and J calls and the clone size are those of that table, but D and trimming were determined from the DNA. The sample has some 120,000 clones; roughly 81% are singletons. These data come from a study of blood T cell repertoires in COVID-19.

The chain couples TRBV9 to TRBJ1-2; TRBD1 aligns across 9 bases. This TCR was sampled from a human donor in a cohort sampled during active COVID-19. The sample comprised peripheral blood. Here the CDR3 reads CASSQTGGGYTF. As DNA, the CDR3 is TGTGCCAGCAGCCAGACAGGGGGTGGCTACACCTTC.